This TCR beta chain was obtained from a study of cytotoxic CD8 clonotypes in ibrutinib-treated CLL. Notes on the study in general: Ibrutinib response saw clonality rise, and progression saw it return toward baseline. Sampling time points were not equivalent between sustained-remission and progressing patients. Contraction or stability on treatment characterized the public clonotypes, which were uncommon.

This clone was seen more than once but under ten times. Its cognate antigen is unknown. TCRdb keeps only in-frame clones here, not all; method: immunoSEQ multiplex PCR. The profile shows 250,000 to 350,000 clones, 65% to 85% of them singletons. Looked up from germline, CDR1 is SGHNT and CDR2 is YYREEE (reference sequence). Trimming at V came to 4 bases and at J to 5 bases, leaving 16 bases not matched to a gene. CDR3 length equals 17 residues. The chain uses TRBV5-4 and TRBJ2-5, with TRBD2 matching 8 bases. The specimen was PBMCs, collected at disease progression, from a patient treated with ibrutinib. This receptor was identified in a human donor with chronic lymphocytic leukemia. The CDR3 nucleotides read TGTGCCAGCAGCGTCCCGGGACTAGGCTCGGGAGGCGAGACCCAGTACTTC. This encodes CASSVPGLGSGGETQYF.